Listed below are T cell receptor beta chains from one sample, sequenced in a study of blood T cell repertoires in COVID-19. Method: immunoSEQ multiplex PCR; TCRdb's copy keeps in-frame clones and lacks some. The top ten hold 46% of the sample, which has almost 30,000 clones, 80% seen once. What was sequenced was peripheral blood. These receptors came from a woman in her 70s with acute or convalescent COVID-19. CDR3s include the opening cysteine and the closing phenylalanine or tryptophan. D genes are given only for firm matches. Clone sizes are given selectively: once, few, many, or a class where the clone is expanded.

>.|TRBV5-1|15|TRBD2|TRBJ2-3
CASRVSGRGTDTQYF
TGCGCCAGCCGGGTTAGCGGGAGGGGCACAGATACGCAGTATTTT
>.|TRBV27|14|.|TRBJ1-3
CASSTVPSGNTIYF
TGTGCCAGCAGTACGGTGCCCTCTGGAAACACCATATATTTT
>few|TRBV28|12|TRBD1|TRBJ1-1
CASTNSRDRAFF
TGTGCCAGCACCAATTCGCGGGACAGAGCTTTCTTT
>.|TRBV10-2|17|TRBD2|TRBJ2-1
CASSESGTSGSYNEQFF
TGCGCCAGCAGTGAGTCCGGGACTAGCGGGTCCTACAATGAGCAGTTCTTC
>.|TRBV7-2|14|TRBD1|TRBJ2-7
CASSPRQGAGEQYF
TGTGCCAGCAGCCCTAGACAGGGGGCCGGAGAGCAGTACTTC
>.|TRBV5-4|15|.|TRBJ1-1
CASSPMEGRRTEAFF
TGTGCCAGCAGCCCCATGGAGGGGCGAAGGACTGAAGCTTTCTTT
>.|TRBV30|15|.|TRBJ2-1
CAWSTSSPGRSIQFF
TGTGCCTGGAGTACCTCTTCCCCCGGGAGAAGTATACAGTTCTTC
>.|TRBV6-5|14|.|TRBJ1-4
CASRGGVASEKLFF
TGTGCCAGCCGCGGGGGCGTGGCGAGTGAAAAACTGTTTTTT
>.|TRBV24-1|16|TRBD2|TRBJ2-1
CATSGEFGEGLDEQFF
TGTGCCACCAGTGGCGAATTTGGGGAGGGCCTGGATGAGCAGTTCTTC
>.|TRBV6-5|14|.|TRBJ2-7
CASIGQGYYYEQYF
TGTGCCAGCATTGGCCAGGGATATTACTACGAGCAGTACTTC
>.|TRBV14|13|.|TRBJ1-4
CASSQHLLAKLFF
TGTGCCAGCAGCCAACATCTGTTGGCTAAACTGTTTTTT
>.|TRBV7-2|13|.|TRBJ2-1
CASSLRGNNEQFF
TGTGCCAGCAGCTTAAGGGGGAACAATGAGCAGTTCTTC
>.|TRBV7-2|12|.|TRBJ1-1
CASSPRVTEAFF
TGTGCCAGCAGCCCACGGGTAACTGAAGCTTTCTTT
>once|TRBV7-2|14|TRBD1|TRBJ1-5
CASSLQGAGQPQHF
TGTGCCAGCAGCCTACAGGGGGCCGGACAGCCCCAGCATTTT
>.|TRBV5-1|14|TRBD2|TRBJ2-7
CASSSSGNPWEQYF
TGCGCCAGCAGTTCTAGCGGCAATCCATGGGAGCAGTACTTC
>few|TRBV25-1|14|.|TRBJ1-2
CASSLGQGNYGYTF
TGTGCCAGCAGTCTCGGCCAGGGAAACTATGGCTACACCTTC
>.|TRBV7-8|19|TRBD2|TRBJ2-3
CASSLEGALAGDGTDTQYF
TGTGCCAGCAGCTTAGAGGGGGCGCTAGCGGGAGACGGTACAGATACGCAGTATTTT
>few|TRBV3-1/TRBV3-2|17|.|TRBJ2-1
CASSRLVPFHSDNEQFF
TGTGCCAGCAGCCGGTTAGTTCCCTTCCATTCCGACAATGAGCAGTTCTTC
>.|TRBV9|19|TRBD2|TRBJ2-1
CASSVEEGGRALLGNEQFF
TGTGCCAGCAGCGTAGAAGAGGGAGGGAGGGCCCTTTTGGGGAATGAGCAGTTCTTC
>.|TRBV28|14|TRBD1|TRBJ1-2
CASRLGQEYYGYTF
TGTGCCAGCAGGCTGGGACAGGAATACTATGGCTACACCTTC
>few|TRBV3-1/TRBV3-2|16|.|TRBJ2-2
CASSQVWQGNTGELFF
TGTGCCAGCAGCCAAGTGTGGCAGGGCAACACCGGGGAGCTGTTTTTT
>.|TRBV27|15|TRBD1|TRBJ2-3
CASSFQTGVADTQYF
TGTGCCAGCAGTTTCCAAACAGGGGTTGCAGATACGCAGTATTTT
>.|TRBV20-1|13|.|TRBJ2-7
CSASRQEYYEQYF
TGCAGTGCTAGTCGACAGGAATACTACGAGCAGTACTTC
>.|TRBV9|17|TRBD2|TRBJ2-3
CASSARTSGKAAGTQYF
TGTGCCAGCAGCGCGCGGACTAGCGGGAAGGCCGCGGGTACGCAGTATTTT
>.|TRBV24-1|12|.|TRBJ2-5
CATSDPGETQYF
TGTGCCACCAGTGACCCAGGGGAGACCCAGTACTTC
>.|TRBV3-1/TRBV3-2|17|TRBD1|TRBJ1-6
CASSLPPGQGLNSPLHF
TGTGCCAGCAGCCTTCCCCCCGGACAGGGCCTTAATTCACCCCTCCACTTT
>.|TRBV6-2/TRBV6-3|13|TRBD1|TRBJ2-5
CASSRQGVMNQYF
TGTGCCAGCAGCAGACAGGGGGTTATGAACCAGTACTTC
>.|TRBV5-1|14|TRBD2|TRBJ2-5
CASSSGLVRETQYF
TGCGCCAGCAGCTCCGGACTAGTTCGAGAGACCCAGTACTTC
>.|TRBV28|13|TRBD2|TRBJ2-5
CASSAAGEETQYF
TGTGCCAGCAGTGCCGCGGGGGAGGAGACCCAGTACTTC
>.|TRBV2|10|.|TRBJ1-4
CASRDQGMFF
TGTGCCAGCAGGGACCAGGGTATGTTTTTT
>.|TRBV5-5|16|TRBD1|TRBJ2-4
CASSPGTGGNKNIQYF
TGTGCCAGCAGCCCCGGGACAGGGGGAAACAAAAACATTCAGTACTTC
>few|TRBV6-5|13|.|TRBJ1-2
CASSYKGDDGYTF
TGTGCCAGCAGTTACAAAGGAGATGATGGCTACACCTTC
>.|TRBV19|14|TRBD2|TRBJ2-5
CASSPTGGLLTQYF
TGTGCCAGTAGTCCGACGGGGGGACTCCTGACCCAGTACTTC
>.|TRBV25-1|13|.|TRBJ2-7
CASSEGALYEQYF
TGTGCCAGCAGTGAAGGAGCCCTCTACGAGCAGTACTTC
>once|TRBV3-1/TRBV3-2|15|TRBD2|TRBJ2-1
CASSPGLVTYNEQFF
TGTGCCAGCAGCCCGGGACTAGTAACCTACAATGAGCAGTTCTTC
>.|TRBV3-1/TRBV3-2|17|TRBD2|TRBJ2-7
CASSQDPTSGITYEQYF
TGTGCCAGCAGCCAAGATCCGACTAGCGGGATAACCTACGAGCAGTACTTC
>once|TRBV7-2|15|TRBD2|TRBJ2-1
CASSPLAGGYNEQFF
TGTGCCAGCAGCCCCCTAGCGGGGGGGTACAATGAGCAGTTCTTC
>.|TRBV19|14|TRBD2|TRBJ2-3
CASRTPTSGDTQYF
TGTGCCAGTAGAACCCCGACTAGCGGAGATACGCAGTATTTT
>.|TRBV6-5|15|TRBD2|TRBJ2-1
CASSRQAGGAHEQFF
TGTGCCAGCAGCCGGCAGGCGGGGGGGGCCCATGAGCAGTTCTTC
>once|TRBV27|16|TRBD2|TRBJ2-7
CASSLSMGLASYEQYF
TGTGCCAGCAGTTTATCGATGGGACTAGCCAGCTACGAGCAGTACTTC
>.|TRBV2|14|.|TRBJ1-4
CASSESGSNEKLFF
TGTGCCAGCAGTGAGTCGGGGAGTAATGAAAAACTGTTTTTT
>.|TRBV2|13|TRBD1|TRBJ2-2
CASRDRGSGELFF
TGTGCCAGCAGAGACAGGGGATCCGGGGAGCTGTTTTTT
>.|TRBV4-3|14|.|TRBJ1-3
CASSHTQEGNTIYF
TGCGCCAGCAGCCACACCCAAGAGGGAAACACCATATATTTT
>.|TRBV12-5|14|.|TRBJ1-3
CASAQGQAGNTIYF
TGTGCTAGTGCCCAGGGGCAGGCAGGAAACACCATATATTTT
>once|TRBV19|16|.|TRBJ2-2
CATKNRVNSNTGELFF
TGTGCCACCAAAAATCGGGTTAATTCTAACACCGGGGAGCTGTTTTTT
>.|TRBV9|15|TRBD1|TRBJ2-2
CASSVDDRGRTPLFF
TGTGCCAGCAGCGTAGACGACAGGGGGCGCACCCCGCTGTTTTTT
>.|TRBV7-9|11|.|TRBJ1-2
CASSLGGGYTF
TGTGCCAGCAGCCTAGGCGGTGGCTACACCTTC
>.|TRBV28|14|TRBD1|TRBJ1-2
CASTEGAIYYGYTF
TGTGCCAGCACTGAGGGGGCAATTTACTATGGCTACACCTTC
>.|TRBV6-6|11|.|TRBJ2-7
CASNNRVEQYF
TGTGCCAGCAACAACAGGGTCGAGCAGTACTTC
>.|TRBV6-1|12|TRBD1|TRBJ2-3
CASSEAGTVQYF
TGTGCCAGCAGTGAGGCCGGGACAGTGCAGTATTTT
>.|TRBV4-1|15|TRBD1|TRBJ1-5
CASSQAGTVHQPQHF
TGCGCCAGCAGCCAAGCAGGGACAGTTCATCAGCCCCAGCATTTT
>.|TRBV28|16|TRBD2|TRBJ2-1
CASSLWASGSHNEQFF
TGTGCCAGCAGTTTATGGGCTAGCGGGAGCCACAATGAGCAGTTCTTC
>few|TRBV19|13|TRBD1|TRBJ1-2
CASSNTGQGTNTF
TGTGCCAGTAGTAACACCGGACAGGGAACGAACACCTTC
>.|TRBV7-2|15|.|TRBJ1-5
CASSQQYHPYQPQHF
TGTGCCAGCAGTCAACAGTACCATCCCTATCAGCCCCAGCATTTT
>few|TRBV7-2|15|.|TRBJ2-1
CASSLVQGNYNEQFF
TGTGCCAGCAGCTTAGTACAGGGAAACTACAATGAGCAGTTCTTC
>.|TRBV5-1|15|TRBD2|TRBJ2-7
CASSLGLGGRYEQYF
TGCGCCAGCAGCTTGGGGTTAGGCGGGAGATACGAGCAGTACTTC
>.|TRBV2|14|.|TRBJ1-5
CASSGRNWDQPQHF
TGTGCCAGCAGTGGGAGGAATTGGGATCAGCCCCAGCATTTT
>.|TRBV19|18|TRBD2|TRBJ2-2
CASSLGREIVEYTGELFF
TGTGCCAGTAGCCTGGGGCGGGAGATCGTAGAGTACACCGGGGAGCTGTTTTTT
>.|TRBV29-1|15|TRBD2|TRBJ2-1
CSAEASGRAVNEQFF
TGCAGCGCCGAGGCTAGCGGGAGAGCAGTAAATGAGCAGTTCTTC
>few|TRBV19|16|TRBD1|TRBJ1-5
CASGTGWGYSNQPQHF
TGTGCCAGCGGGACAGGATGGGGTTATAGCAATCAGCCCCAGCATTTT